These T cell receptor beta chains were read from a single sample in a study of regulatory T cells in long-lasting Graves disease. TCRdb passed the multiplex PCR reads through MiXCR, listing each CDR3 protein once. The table has 500,000 to 700,000 distinct CDR3 sequences, about 30% seen once. The material sequenced was peripheral blood mononuclear cells (PBMCs), taken when the disease was refractory, from a patient treated with antithyroid drugs. These receptors came from a female donor with Graves disease. CDR3s include the opening cysteine and the closing phenylalanine or tryptophan. The D gene is left open where the match is weak. The size of a clone is reported for some rows only, either as once, few or many, or as a class for expanded clones.

TRBV14	18	TRBJ2-4	NA	NA	CASSQARILGGAKNIQYF	TGTGCCAGCAGCCAAGCCCGCATATTGGGTGGTGCCAAAAACATTCAGTACTTC
TRBV30	15	TRBJ1-3	NA	NA	CAWSFSLSSGNTIYF	TGTGCCTGGAGTTTCAGTCTCTCTTCTGGAAACACCATATATTTT
TRBV3-1	14	TRBJ1-2	TRBD1	NA	CASSQLGTGDGYTF	TGTGCCAGCAGCCAATTAGGGACAGGGGATGGCTACACCTTC
TRBV9	14	TRBJ1-1	NA	NA	CASSVGQTNTEAFF	TGTGCCAGCAGCGTTGGACAAACGAACACTGAAGCTTTCTTT
TRBV15	13	TRBJ2-7	NA	few	CATSRDSQYEQYF	TGTGCCACCAGCAGAGATTCCCAATACGAGCAGTACTTC
TRBV3-1	14	TRBJ1-2	TRBD1	NA	CASSPGPTGRGYTF	TGTGCCAGCAGCCCAGGACCGACAGGGCGAGGCTACACCTTC
TRBV7-2	13	TRBJ2-5	NA	few	CASSLGRVQTQYF	TGTGCCAGCAGCTTAGGCAGGGTACAGACCCAGTACTTC
TRBV19	14	TRBJ1-5	NA	NA	CASSIRGKQQPQHF	TGTGCCAGTAGTATTCGAGGGAAGCAACAGCCCCAGCATTTT
TRBV4-2	16	TRBJ1-1	NA	few	CASSQDPGGGGTEAFF	TGTGCCAGCAGCCAAGACCCGGGAGGGGGGGGCACTGAAGCTTTCTTT
TRBV6-1	11	TRBJ1-2	NA	few	CAIKTGGGYTF	TGTGCCATCAAAACTGGCGGCGGCTACACCTTC
TRBV9	15	TRBJ1-5	TRBD1	few	CASSLWGQVNQPQHF	TGCGCCAGCAGCTTGTGGGGACAGGTGAATCAGCCCCAGCATTTT
TRBV12-5	17	TRBJ2-7	TRBD1	few	CASGLVKRTGNSYEQYF	TGTGCTAGTGGTTTGGTAAAGAGGACAGGGAACTCCTACGAGCAGTACTTC
TRBV7-9	13	TRBJ2-5	NA	NA	CASSPVQWETQYF	TGTGCCAGCAGCCCAGTCCAATGGGAGACCCAGTACTTC
TRBV15	16	TRBJ2-2	NA	NA	CATSRAVGVGTGELFF	TGTGCCACCAGCAGAGCAGTTGGGGTGGGCACCGGGGAGCTGTTTTTT
TRBV12-3/TRBV12-4	14	TRBJ1-6	NA	many	CASSLEVNNSPLHF	TGTGCCAGCAGTTTGGAGGTTAATAATTCACCCCTCCACTTT
TRBV29-1	12	TRBJ1-5	NA	NA	CSVAGHNQPQHF	TGCAGCGTTGCTGGACACAATCAGCCCCAGCATTTT
TRBV12-5	17	TRBJ2-7	TRBD2	NA	CASGLVGLVGGRNEQYF	TGTGCTAGTGGTTTGGTAGGCTTAGTGGGAGGGCGCAATGAGCAGTACTTC
TRBV10-3	13	TRBJ1-5	NA	once	CATSEGRDQPQHF	TGTGCCACCAGTGAGGGCCGAGATCAGCCCCAGCATTTT
TRBV12-5	16	TRBJ1-4	NA	many	CASGLTIGTPNEKLFF	TGTGCTAGTGGTTTGACTATCGGGACACCAAATGAAAAACTGTTTTTT
TRBV7-9	14	TRBJ1-4	NA	many	CASSLSLGNEKLFF	TGTGCCAGCAGCTTAAGTTTGGGTAATGAAAAACTGTTTTTT
TRBV5-1	15	TRBJ2-7	NA	NA	CASSTPGIGLDGQYF	TGCGCCAGCTCCACCCCAGGGATAGGACTGGACGGGCAGTACTTC
TRBV7-9	13	TRBJ2-7	NA	NA	CASSLPGFGEQYF	TGTGCCAGCAGCTTACCAGGGTTTGGCGAGCAGTACTTC
TRBV25-1	15	TRBJ1-5	NA	few	CASSDPGYGNQPQHF	TGTGCCAGCAGTGACCCAGGGTATGGCAATCAGCCCCAGCATTTT
TRBV6-2/TRBV6-3	14	TRBJ1-2	TRBD1	NA	CASRGQGRHYGYTF	TGTGCCAGCAGGGGACAGGGGAGGCACTATGGCTACACCTTC
TRBV15	16	TRBJ1-2	NA	NA	CATSRERTEIVYGYTF	TGTGCCACCAGCAGAGAGAGGACAGAGATCGTCTATGGCTACACCTTC
TRBV25-1	14	TRBJ1-4	TRBD1	NA	CASRTGSARGKLFF	TGTGCCAGCAGGACAGGGAGTGCCCGGGGAAAACTGTTTTTT
TRBV14	14	TRBJ1-5	NA	few	CASSQRTVNQPQHF	TGTGCCAGCAGCCAAAGGACAGTCAATCAGCCCCAGCATTTT
TRBV5-1	14	TRBJ1-4	NA	NA	CASSLALRDEKLFF	TGCGCCAGCAGCTTGGCCTTACGGGATGAAAAACTGTTTTTT
TRBV6-1	14	TRBJ1-1	NA	few	CASQRGRTNTEAFF	TGTGCCAGTCAGAGGGGACGGACAAACACTGAAGCTTTCTTT
TRBV6-5	16	TRBJ2-7	TRBD1	NA	CASSYSRQGLPYEQYF	TGTGCCAGCAGTTACTCGAGACAGGGGCTCCCCTACGAGCAGTACTTC
TRBV12-3/TRBV12-4	13	TRBJ1-2	TRBD1	many	CASSPDRVGGYTF	TGTGCCAGCAGCCCGGACAGGGTGGGTGGCTACACCTTC
TRBV6-1	13	TRBJ1-5	TRBD1	few	CASATGMNQPQHF	TGTGCCAGCGCGACAGGGATGAACCAGCCCCAGCATTTT
TRBV11-2	12	TRBJ1-2	NA	many	CASSRNSNGYTF	TGTGCCAGCAGCCGAAACTCCAATGGCTACACCTTC
TRBV10-3	14	TRBJ2-7	TRBD1	NA	CAISDRTGDYEQYF	TGTGCCATCAGTGACCGGACAGGGGACTACGAGCAGTACTTC
TRBV27	17	TRBJ2-1	TRBD2	NA	CASSTPRLGGRAYEQFF	TGTGCCAGCAGTACACCCCGCCTGGGCGGGAGGGCTTATGAGCAGTTCTTC
TRBV5-1	17	TRBJ2-2	NA	NA	CASSLAAGPSNTGELFF	TGCGCCAGCAGCTTAGCGGCAGGCCCGTCGAACACCGGGGAGCTGTTTTTT
TRBV6-5	16	TRBJ1-5	TRBD1	NA	CASSLTGGFGNQPQHF	TGTGCCAGCAGTTTGACAGGGGGCTTCGGCAATCAGCCCCAGCATTTT
TRBV20-1	17	TRBJ2-1	TRBD2	NA	CSALQGLAGLHHNEQFF	TGCAGTGCTCTTCAAGGACTAGCGGGACTGCATCACAATGAGCAGTTCTTC
TRBV13	14	TRBJ2-1	NA	NA	CASSLGRSDNEQFF	TGTGCCAGCAGCTTAGGGAGATCTGACAATGAGCAGTTCTTC
TRBV6-5	13	TRBJ1-1	NA	few	CASSYKLYTEAFF	TGTGCCAGCAGTTACAAATTGTACACTGAAGCTTTCTTT
TRBV9	15	TRBJ1-2	NA	NA	CASSAPQGLGYGYTF	TGTGCCAGCAGCGCCCCACAGGGTCTCGGCTATGGCTACACCTTC
TRBV5-1	14	TRBJ1-1	TRBD1	few	CASRSLTGDTEAFF	TGCGCCAGCAGGTCCCTTACAGGGGACACTGAAGCTTTCTTT
TRBV28	12	TRBJ2-1	NA	few	CASSPPWDEQFF	TGTGCCAGCAGTCCCCCATGGGATGAGCAGTTCTTC
TRBV14	13	TRBJ1-3	NA	NA	CASSQMSRNTIYF	TGTGCCAGCAGCCAAATGAGCAGAAACACCATATATTTT
TRBV11-2	15	TRBJ1-5	NA	few	CASSPGLTVDQPQHF	TGTGCCAGCAGCCCGGGCCTCACGGTAGATCAGCCCCAGCATTTT
TRBV6-2/TRBV6-3	17	TRBJ2-1	NA	NA	CASSYTPLTGGYNEQFF	TGTGCCAGCAGTTATACCCCTTTAACGGGCGGCTACAATGAGCAGTTCTTC